The TCR beta chain under discussion was sequenced for a study of T cells in women clearing cervical HPV infection. In the study overall: Women with histologically confirmed HPV16-related CIN3 or worse, 2 with invasive cancer, served as cases. No precancer developed; the control's incident HPV16 infection cleared within 12 months.

Each participant carried one incident cervical HPV16 infection only. With respect to this clone: The read ends 3 residues shy of where the CDR3 ends; the end is completed using the germline J gene.

The data were produced by immunoSEQ multiplex PCR, yet TCRdb's version contains in-frame clones alone and is incomplete. The sample spans tens of thousands of clones; the ten largest clones claim over 9%. Per the germline V gene, CDR1 is SGHTA and CDR2 is FQGNSA. This CDR3 has 15 amino acids. Trimming removed 5 bases from V and 5 bases from J, with 18 bases in between. Source material: blood buffy coat. The V and J genes are TRBV7-2 and TRBJ1-1, with D perhaps TRBD1 (6 bases). The clonotype was recovered from a woman between 18 and 70 years old with a cervical HPV16 infection that either progressed to CIN3+ or cleared (not recorded which). CDR3 protein: CASSIPRGSGTEAFF. Incomplete CDR3 DNA: TGTGCCAGCAGCATACCCAGGGGATCAGGGACTGAA. Combining the CDR3 with reference TRBV7-2 and TRBJ1-1 gives the whole variable domain GAGVSQSPSNKVTEKGKDVELRCDPISGHTALYWYRQSLGQGLEFLIYFQGNSAPDKSGLPSDRFSAERTGGSVSTLTIQRTQQEDSAVYLCASSIPRGSGTEAFFGQGTRLTVV.